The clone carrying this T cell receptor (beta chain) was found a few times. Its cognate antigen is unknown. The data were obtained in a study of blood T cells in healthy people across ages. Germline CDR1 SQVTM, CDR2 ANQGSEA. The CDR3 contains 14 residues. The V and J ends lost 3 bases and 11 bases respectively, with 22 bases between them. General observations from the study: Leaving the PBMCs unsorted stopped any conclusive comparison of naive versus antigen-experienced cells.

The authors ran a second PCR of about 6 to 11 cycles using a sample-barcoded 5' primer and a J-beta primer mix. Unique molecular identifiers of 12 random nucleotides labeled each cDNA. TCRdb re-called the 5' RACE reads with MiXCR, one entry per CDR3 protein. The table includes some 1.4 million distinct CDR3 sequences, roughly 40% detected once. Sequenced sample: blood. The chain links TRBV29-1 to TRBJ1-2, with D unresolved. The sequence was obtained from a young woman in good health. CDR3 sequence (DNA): TGCAGCGTTGATGAGCAGGTGATCTATGGAGGGTACACCTTC. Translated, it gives CSVDEQVIYGGYTF.